Given below is one T cell receptor (beta chain) in context. The antigen is unknown. V was clipped by 0 bases and J by 1 base, with 16 bases between them. CDR1 is SGDLS and CDR2 is YYNGEE in the germline V gene. The CDR3 covers 17 residues. Primers: 60 Vbeta forward and 13 Jbeta reverse. Repertoires were generated with immunoSEQ multiplex PCR, while TCRdb's copy carries only in-frame clones and drops some. The sample has 150,000 to 200,000 clones, about four fifths seen once. The data were taken from a study of cytomegalovirus exposure and HLA in healthy donors. Study findings and constraints: The study put 150 to 200 TCR beta chains on its list as cytomegalovirus-associated. Being indistinguishable, some V segments were excluded, TRBV6-2 and TRBV6-3 among them. When the data were analyzed later, several of the most significant clusters appeared to be linked to common viral pathogens. Cytomegalovirus status, reportedly, was diagnosed with high specificity and sensitivity by the classifier.

The clonotype comes from a boy between 10 and 17 years old in good health and CMV-seronegative. The chain recombines TRBV9 with TRBJ1-1; D unclear. Material for sequencing was PBMCs. The CDR3 DNA follows: TGTGCCAGCAGCGTAGGGAGGGCAGCTTCCAGGAACACTGAAGCTTTCTTT. Translated, it gives CASSVGRAASRNTEAFF. Based on the CDR3 plus reference TRBV9 and TRBJ1-1, the full variable domain is DSGVTQTPKHLITATGQRVTLRCSPRSGDLSVYWYQQSLDQGLQFLIQYYNGEERAKGNILERFSAQQFPDLHSELNLSSLELGDSALYFCASSVGRAASRNTEAFFGQGTRLTVV.